One and the same sample provided the 13 T cell receptor beta chains below, sequenced in a study of cytomegalovirus exposure and HLA in healthy donors. PCR used 60 Vbeta primers and 13 Jbeta primers. Clones were read by immunoSEQ multiplex PCR, and TCRdb kept only the in-frame ones, dropping some. The sample lists approximately 190,000 clones; roughly 80% were seen once. The sequenced material came from PBMCs. The receptors were gathered from a man aged 50 to 59 in good health and CMV-seronegative.

This clone was recorded only once. This sequence joins TRBV11-2 and TRBJ1-1; TRBD1 might be the D (5 bases). The germline V and J ends were trimmed by 4 bases and 3 bases, with 6 bases remaining between them. CDR1 is SGHAT, CDR2 FQNNGV, per germline. The CDR3 runs to 12 residues. The DNA for the CDR3 is TGTGCCAGCAGCTCAGGGTACACTGAAGCTTTCTTT. This encodes CASSSGYTEAFF.

The rearrangement links TRBV19 to TRBJ1-1, with 7 bases identical to TRBD1. The CDR3 is made up of 14 amino acids. CDR1 LNHDA and CDR2 SQIVND come from the germline V gene (reference sequence). Trimming at V came to 6 bases and at J to 4 bases, leaving 8 bases not matched to a gene. The CDR3 protein is CASSDRARGTEAFF. In DNA form, the CDR3 reads TGTGCCAGTAGCGACAGGGCACGGGGCACTGAAGCTTTCTTT.

The chain carries TRBV4-3 and TRBJ2-7, with 7 bases that match TRBD1. The CDR3 length is 15 residues. V gave up 1 base and J gave up 0 bases; unmatched junction bases: 3. Germline assignment: CDR1 LGHNA and CDR2 YSLEER. The CDR3 loop reads CASSQGQGGSYEQYF. As DNA, the CDR3 is TGCGCCAGCAGCCAAGGACAGGGCGGCTCCTACGAGCAGTACTTC.

This clone occurred a few times. The chain combines TRBV6-1 with TRBJ1-2, with TRBD1 matching 9 bases. Germline V lookup: CDR1 MNHNS, CDR2 SASEGT. CDR3 size: 16 residues. Germline trimming cut 4 bases from V and 8 bases from J; bases unmatched to any gene: 14. The CDR3 reads CASSGMNTGGQSGYTF. As DNA, the CDR3 is TGTGCCAGCAGTGGAATGAATACAGGGGGCCAGTCAGGCTACACCTTC.

This chain joins TRBV6-5 and TRBJ2-3; 7 bases agree with TRBD1. CDR1 and CDR2 (germline): MNHEY, SVGAGI. This CDR3 region has 15 residues. The V segment lost 5 bases and the J segment 2 bases; nucleotides outside the gene matches: 7. The CDR3 DNA reads as TGTGCCAGCAGTAGACAGGGAAAAGCCACAGATACGCAGTATTTT. This codes for CASSRQGKATDTQYF.

This clone was detected only once. The rearrangement uses TRBV10-1 and TRBJ2-1; D possibly corresponds to TRBD2 (5 bases). V shed 6 bases and J shed 8 bases, with 11 bases lying between them. CDR3 length: 12 amino acids. The germline V gene has CDR1 WNHNN and CDR2 SYGVQD (reference sequence). CDR3 loop: CASSVTSYEQFF. DNA of the CDR3: TGCGCCAGCAGCGTTACTAGTTATGAGCAGTTCTTC.

The CDR3 loop reads CASSLASTGGGNTIYF. DNA for the CDR3: TGCGCCAGCAGCTTGGCCTCAACAGGGGGTGGAAACACCATATATTTT. The chain uses TRBV5-1 and TRBJ1-3; 8 bases match TRBD1. Germline CDR1 is SGHRS and CDR2 is YFSETQ. The CDR3 length is 16 residues. With V trimmed by 0 bases and J by 3 bases, 5 bases remained unmatched.

The V and J genes are TRBV6-1 and TRBJ2-5, with 9 bases lining up with TRBD1. Germline V gives CDR1 MNHNS, CDR2 SASEGT. The CDR3 length is 17 residues. Trimming cost V 4 bases and J 5 bases; bases outside gene matches: 14. CDR3 sequence: CASSGSNRGQWLETQYF. The DNA for the CDR3 is TGTGCCAGCAGTGGCTCAAACAGGGGGCAGTGGTTGGAGACCCAGTACTTC.

The genes are TRBV5-5 and TRBJ1-1; D ambiguous. The V end lost 0 bases, the J end lost 0 bases, and 9 bases lay between the germline ends. This CDR3 region has 15 residues. In germline, CDR1 is SGHKS, CDR2 YYEKEE (reference sequence). CDR3 in amino acids: CASSLDMKLNTEAFF. CDR3 nucleotides: TGTGCCAGCAGCTTGGATATGAAGCTGAACACTGAAGCTTTCTTT.

The chain has TRBV29-1 and TRBJ1-1; 9 positions agree with TRBD1. Germline-derived CDR1 and CDR2 are SQVTM and ANQGSEA. The V segment lost 6 bases and the J segment 10 bases; nucleotides outside the gene matches: 9. This CDR3 region has 12 residues. CDR3 protein: CSVVPGQGAAFF. The CDR3 DNA reads TGCAGCGTAGTACCGGGACAGGGAGCAGCTTTCTTT.

J is TRBJ2-7 and V is TRBV18; D uncertain. Trimming removed 6 bases from V and 2 bases from J, with 11 bases in between. The CDR3 loop spans 13 amino acids. The V gene's germline CDR1 is KGHSH and CDR2 LQKENI. The CDR3 DNA reads as TGTGCCAGCTCCCATACAGAAACCTACGAGCAGTACTTC. The encoded protein is CASSHTETYEQYF.

This clone was seen only a few times. The V and J genes are TRBV20-1 and TRBJ2-3; no definite D call. The CDR3 has 9 residues. Germline V CDR1 and CDR2: DFQATT, SNEGSKA (reference sequence). V lost 5 bases and J lost 9, with 6 bases in between. CDR3 bases: TGCAGTGCTGCTGGCACGCAGTATTTT. Its translation is CSAAGTQYF.

This sequence joins TRBV19 and TRBJ2-1; TRBD2 matches at 12 bases. CDR1 is LNHDA and CDR2 is SQIVND in the germline V gene (reference sequence). The V and J ends lost 10 bases and 5 bases, in that order; junction bases with no gene match: 6. CDR3 length: 14 amino acids. The CDR3 DNA sequence: TGTGCCACCGGACTAGCGGGGTTCCACAATGAGCAGTTCTTC. This translates into CATGLAGFHNEQFF.